The present T cell receptor (beta chain) was sequenced within a study of OX40 agonist ivuxolimab in advanced cancers. Concerning this clone itself: Its antigen is still unknown.

Whole-study results and caveats: At doses 0.1 to 3.0 mg/kg, CD4+ and CD8+ clones expanded.

The assay was immunoSEQ multiplex PCR, and TCRdb's table has in-frame clones only and misses some. The data contain some 24,000 clones, roughly three quarters of them singletons. CDR3 size: 17 residues. Germline V gene lookup returns CDR1 MDHEN and CDR2 SYDVKM. Trimming pared 2 bases from V and 0 bases from J, leaving 14 bases between. The starting material was CD4+ or CD8+ T cells sorted from blood, obtained in a trial of the OX40 agonist ivuxolimab. This rearrangement joins TRBV28 to TRBJ1-5; possibly TRBD1 for D (6 bases). The clonotype originates from an adult with an advanced solid tumor such as melanoma, head and neck, liver or kidney cancer. The CDR3 nucleotides read TGTGCCAGCAGTTTAGCCCACCTAGGGGGTAGCAATCAGCCCCAGCATTTT. It codes for CASSLAHLGGSNQPQHF.